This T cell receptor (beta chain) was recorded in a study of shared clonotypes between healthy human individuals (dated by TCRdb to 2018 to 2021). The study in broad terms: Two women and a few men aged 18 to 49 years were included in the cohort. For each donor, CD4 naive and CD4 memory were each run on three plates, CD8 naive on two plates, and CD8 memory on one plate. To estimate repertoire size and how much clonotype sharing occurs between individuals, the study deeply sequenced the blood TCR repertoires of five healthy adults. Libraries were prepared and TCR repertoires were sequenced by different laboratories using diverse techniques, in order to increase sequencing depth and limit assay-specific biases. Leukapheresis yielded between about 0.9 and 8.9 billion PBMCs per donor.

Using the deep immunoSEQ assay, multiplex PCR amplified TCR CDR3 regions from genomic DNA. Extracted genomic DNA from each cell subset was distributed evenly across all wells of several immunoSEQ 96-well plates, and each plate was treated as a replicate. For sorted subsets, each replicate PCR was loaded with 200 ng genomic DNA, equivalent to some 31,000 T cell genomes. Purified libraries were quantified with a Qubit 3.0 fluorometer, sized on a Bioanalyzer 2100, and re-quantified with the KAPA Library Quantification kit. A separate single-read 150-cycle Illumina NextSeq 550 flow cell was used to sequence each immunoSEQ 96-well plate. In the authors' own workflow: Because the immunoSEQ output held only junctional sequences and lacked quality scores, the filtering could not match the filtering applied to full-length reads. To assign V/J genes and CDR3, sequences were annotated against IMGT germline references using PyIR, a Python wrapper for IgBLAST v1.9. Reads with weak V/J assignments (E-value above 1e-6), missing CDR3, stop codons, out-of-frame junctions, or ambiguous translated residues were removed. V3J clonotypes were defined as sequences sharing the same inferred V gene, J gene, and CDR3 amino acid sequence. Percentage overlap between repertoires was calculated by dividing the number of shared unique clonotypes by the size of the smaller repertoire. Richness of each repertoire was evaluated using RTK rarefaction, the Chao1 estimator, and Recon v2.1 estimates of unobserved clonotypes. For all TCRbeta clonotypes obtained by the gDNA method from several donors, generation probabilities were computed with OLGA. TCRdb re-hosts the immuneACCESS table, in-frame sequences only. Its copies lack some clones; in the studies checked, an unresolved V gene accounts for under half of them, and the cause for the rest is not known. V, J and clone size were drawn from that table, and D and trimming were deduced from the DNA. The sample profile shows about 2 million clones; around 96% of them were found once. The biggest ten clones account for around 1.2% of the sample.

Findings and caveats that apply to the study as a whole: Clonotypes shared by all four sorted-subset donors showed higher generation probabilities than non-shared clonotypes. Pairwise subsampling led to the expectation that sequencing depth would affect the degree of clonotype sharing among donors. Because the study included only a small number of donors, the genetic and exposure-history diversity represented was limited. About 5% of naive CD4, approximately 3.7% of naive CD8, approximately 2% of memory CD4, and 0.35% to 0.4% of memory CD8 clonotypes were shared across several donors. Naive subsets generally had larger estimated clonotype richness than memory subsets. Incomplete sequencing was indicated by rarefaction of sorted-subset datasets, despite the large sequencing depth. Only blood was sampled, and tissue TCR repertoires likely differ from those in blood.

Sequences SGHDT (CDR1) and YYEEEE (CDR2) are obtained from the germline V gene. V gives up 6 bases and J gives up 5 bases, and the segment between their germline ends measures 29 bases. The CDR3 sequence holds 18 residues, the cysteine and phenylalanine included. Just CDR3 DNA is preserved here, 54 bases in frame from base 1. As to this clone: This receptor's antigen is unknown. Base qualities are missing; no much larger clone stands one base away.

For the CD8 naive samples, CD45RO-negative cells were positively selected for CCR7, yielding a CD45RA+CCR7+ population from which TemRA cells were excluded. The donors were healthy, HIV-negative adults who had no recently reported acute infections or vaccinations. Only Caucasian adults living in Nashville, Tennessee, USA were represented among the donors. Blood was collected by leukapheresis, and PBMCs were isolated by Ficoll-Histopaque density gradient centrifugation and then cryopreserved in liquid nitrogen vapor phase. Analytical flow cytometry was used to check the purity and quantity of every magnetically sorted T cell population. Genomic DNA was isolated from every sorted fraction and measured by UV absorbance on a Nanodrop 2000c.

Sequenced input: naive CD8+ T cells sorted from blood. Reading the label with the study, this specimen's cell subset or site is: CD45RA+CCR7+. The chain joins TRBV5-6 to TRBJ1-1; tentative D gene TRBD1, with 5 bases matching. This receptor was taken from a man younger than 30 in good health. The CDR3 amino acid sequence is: CASTATPGWGVEETEAFF. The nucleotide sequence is TGTGCCAGCACCGCGACCCCCGGCTGGGGGGTCGAGGAAACTGAAGCTTTCTTT.